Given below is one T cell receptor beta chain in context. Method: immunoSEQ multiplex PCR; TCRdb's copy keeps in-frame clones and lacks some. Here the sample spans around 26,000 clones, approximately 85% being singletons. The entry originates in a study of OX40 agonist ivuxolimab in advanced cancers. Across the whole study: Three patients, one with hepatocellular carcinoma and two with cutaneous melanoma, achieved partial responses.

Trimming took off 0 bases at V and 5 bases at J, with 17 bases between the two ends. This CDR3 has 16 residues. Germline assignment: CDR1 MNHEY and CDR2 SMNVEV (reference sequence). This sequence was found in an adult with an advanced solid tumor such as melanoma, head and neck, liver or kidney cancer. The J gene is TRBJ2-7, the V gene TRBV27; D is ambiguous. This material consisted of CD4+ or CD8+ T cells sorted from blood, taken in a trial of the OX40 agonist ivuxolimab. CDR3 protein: CASSLSSPIGSDEQYF. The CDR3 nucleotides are TGTGCCAGCAGTTTATCCTCCCCCATAGGGTCGGACGAGCAGTACTTC.